A single sample gave rise to the 8 T cell receptor beta chains below, sequenced in a study of beta chain features in type 1 diabetes. As every portion of the isolated RNA was reverse transcribed, the sequencing read expressed TCRB transcripts. Profiling relied on immunoSEQ multiplex PCR, and the TCRdb table lists in-frame clones only, not all of them. The table includes about 140,000 clones, 9% to 10% detected once. The sample consisted of central memory CD4+ T cells from blood. These receptors were taken from a woman in her 40s in good health.

There are a few counts of this clone. This chain joins TRBV5-1 and TRBJ2-3, with TRBD1 matching over 9 bases. The CDR3 length is 15 residues. The germline V gene encodes CDR1 SGHRS and CDR2 YFSETQ. The V and J ends lost 2 bases and 3 bases, in that order; junction bases with no gene match: 4. The chain's CDR3 is CASSFGQGSTDTQYF. The DNA for the CDR3 is TGCGCCAGCAGCTTCGGACAGGGGAGTACAGATACGCAGTATTTT.

This clone was seen a handful of times. The chain couples TRBV6-6 to TRBJ2-2, with 7 bases aligning to TRBD2. CDR1 is MNHNY and CDR2 is SVGAGI in the germline V gene (reference sequence). The CDR3 totals 15 residues. Losses at the gene ends were 2 bases for V and 1 base for J; bases not matched to a gene: 1. The CDR3 sequence is CASSYAGVNTGELFF. CDR3 bases: TGTGCCAGCAGTTACGCGGGAGTGAACACCGGGGAGCTGTTTTTT.

This clone was detected only a few times. The V and J genes are TRBV5-1 and TRBJ2-1; 7 bases fit TRBD1. CDR1 is SGHRS, CDR2 YFSETQ, per germline. The CDR3 loop spans 14 amino acids. V shed 7 bases, J shed 7 bases, and the junction held 11 bases outside the gene matches. The CDR3 region has the DNA TGCGCCAGCTCCCCCTTGAGGGGGCTGAATGAGCAGTTCTTC. Protein sequence: CASSPLRGLNEQFF.

The J gene is TRBJ2-3, the V gene TRBV11-2; D remains ambiguous. V was trimmed by 5 bases and J by 3 bases, leaving 12 bases between them. The CDR3 totals 14 residues. Germline V gene data show CDR1 as SGHAT and CDR2 as FQNNGV. CDR3 sequence reads: CASSPGSWTDTQYF. The CDR3 DNA reads TGTGCCAGCAGCCCTGGCAGTTGGACAGATACGCAGTATTTT. The whole variable domain, filled in from reference TRBV11-2 and TRBJ2-3, reads EAGVAQSPRYKIIEKRQSVAFWCNPISGHATLYWYQQILGQGPKLLIQFQNNGVVDDSQLPKDRFSAERLKGVDSTLKIQPAKLEDSAVYLCASSPGSWTDTQYFGPGTRLTVL.

In its sample, this clone was seen a few times. This chain connects TRBV7-2 to TRBJ2-5; TRBD1 matches 7 bases. The CDR3 extends over 16 amino acids. Germline-derived CDR1 and CDR2 are SGHTA and FQGNSA. J gave up 2 bases and V 4 bases, and 10 bases lay outside the gene matches. The CDR3 DNA sequence: TGTGCCAGCAGCTCTCAACTCCGGACAGGTCAAGAGACCCAGTACTTC. It specifies CASSSQLRTGQETQYF.

This clone came up a few times. The CDR3 region has the DNA TGTGCCAGCAGCGTACGGGCGCGGGGGGTGGTGGAGCTGTTTTTT. Translation gives CASSVRARGVVELFF. The chain recombines TRBV6-5 with TRBJ2-2; 8 bases agree with TRBD2. The junction had 13 bases not matched to a gene; V was cut back by 6 bases and J by 10 bases. Germline V gene sequence: CDR1 MNHEY, CDR2 SVGAGI. The CDR3 is made up of 15 amino acids.

This clone appeared a few times. The chain recombines TRBV7-6 with TRBJ1-2; D call uncertain. The V gene lost 0 bases and the J gene lost 6 bases, with 11 bases spanning the gap. Germline CDR1 and CDR2: SGHVS and FNYEAQ. The CDR3 consists of 14 residues. CDR3 sequence: CASSLARAADGYTF. CDR3 nucleotides: TGTGCCAGCAGCTTAGCGCGGGCTGCCGATGGCTACACCTTC.

The table lists this clone with a few counts. CDR3 region: CASSSTPPGNTEAFF. As DNA, the CDR3 is TGTGCCAGTAGTTCCACCCCTCCAGGGAACACTGAAGCTTTCTTT. The chain recombines TRBV19 with TRBJ1-1, with D unresolved. CDR1 and CDR2 (germline): LNHDA, SQIVND (reference sequence). This CDR3 has 15 amino acids. The V gene lost 5 bases and the J gene lost 1 base, with 14 bases spanning the gap.